The present T cell receptor (beta chain) was sequenced within a study of T cell repertoires in cytomegalovirus infection. Study-level results: CMV-specific TCR beta clonotypes restricted by HLA-C dominated the ex vivo response.

This clonotype was observed many times. The target antigen is unknown. Via MiXCR, TCRdb re-called the reads, giving one row per CDR3 protein. There are 200,000 to 300,000 distinct CDR3 sequences in the sample; around 12% occur only once, and 1.5% to 2% lies in the top ten. This CDR3 contains 15 residues. Trimming shortened V by 7 bases and J by 1 base, and 16 bases separated the two germline ends. Germline-derived CDR1 and CDR2 are SGHTA and FQGNSA. This receptor was taken from a human donor in good health (CMV status not recorded). Some clones in this sample may be carry-over from other donors' samples. The genes are TRBV7-2 and TRBJ1-2; D possibly corresponds to TRBD1 (6 bases). The sample comprised PBMCs. The DNA of the CDR3 is TGTGCCAGCACCGATACTCGGACAGTTAACTATGGCTACACCTTC. The encoded protein is CASTDTRTVNYGYTF.